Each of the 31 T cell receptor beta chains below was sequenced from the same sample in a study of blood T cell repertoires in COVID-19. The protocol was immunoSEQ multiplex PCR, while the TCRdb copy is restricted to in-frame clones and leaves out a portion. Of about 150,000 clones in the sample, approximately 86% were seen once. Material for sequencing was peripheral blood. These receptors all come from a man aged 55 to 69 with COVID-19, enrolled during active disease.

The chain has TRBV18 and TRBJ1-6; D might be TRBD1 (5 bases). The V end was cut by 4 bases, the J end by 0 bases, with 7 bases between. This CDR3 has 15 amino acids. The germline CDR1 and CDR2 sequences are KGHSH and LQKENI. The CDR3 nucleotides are TGTGCCAGCTCACTGGGGGGCTCCTATAATTCACCCCTCCACTTT. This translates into CASSLGGSYNSPLHF. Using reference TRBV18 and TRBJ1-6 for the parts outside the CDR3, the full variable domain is NAGVMQNPRHLVRRRGQEARLRCSPMKGHSHVYWYRQLPEEGLKFMVYLQKENIIDESGMPKERFSAEFPKEGPSILRIQQVVRGDSAAYFCASSLGGSYNSPLHFGNGTRLTVT.

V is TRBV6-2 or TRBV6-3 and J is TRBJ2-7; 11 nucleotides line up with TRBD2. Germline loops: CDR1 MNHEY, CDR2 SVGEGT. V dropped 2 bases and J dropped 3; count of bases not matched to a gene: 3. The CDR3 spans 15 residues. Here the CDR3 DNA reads TGTGCCAGCAGTTACGAAACTAGCGGGAGCTACGAGCAGTACTTC. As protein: CASSYETSGSYEQYF.

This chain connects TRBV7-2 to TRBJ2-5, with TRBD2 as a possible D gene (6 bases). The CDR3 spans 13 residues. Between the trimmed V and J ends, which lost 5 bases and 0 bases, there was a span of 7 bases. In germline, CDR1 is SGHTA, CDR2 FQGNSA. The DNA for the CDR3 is TGTGCCAGCAGCCGGACTAACCAAGAGACCCAGTACTTC. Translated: CASSRTNQETQYF.

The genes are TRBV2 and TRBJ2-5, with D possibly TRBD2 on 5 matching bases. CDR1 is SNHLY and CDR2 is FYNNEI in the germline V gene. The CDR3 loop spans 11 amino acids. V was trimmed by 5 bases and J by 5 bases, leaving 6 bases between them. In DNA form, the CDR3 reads TGTGCCAGCAGTCCTAGCGAGACCCAGTACTTC. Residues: CASSPSETQYF. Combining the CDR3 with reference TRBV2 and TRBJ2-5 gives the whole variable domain EPEVTQTPSHQVTQMGQEVILRCVPISNHLYFYWYRQILGQKVEFLVSFYNNEISEKSEIFDDQFSVERPDGSNFTLKIRSTKLEDSAMYFCASSPSETQYFGPGTRLLVL.

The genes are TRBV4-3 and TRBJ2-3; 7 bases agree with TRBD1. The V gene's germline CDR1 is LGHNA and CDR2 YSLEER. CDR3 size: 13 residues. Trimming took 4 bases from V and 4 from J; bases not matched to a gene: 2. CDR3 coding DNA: TGCGCCAGCAGCCCCGACAGGGCAGATACGCAGTATTTT. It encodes CASSPDRADTQYF.

DNA for the CDR3: TGCGCCAGCAGCCAAGATTTTAATAGCTTCAATGAGCAGTTCTTC. This translates into CASSQDFNSFNEQFF. V gene TRBV4-3 combines with J gene TRBJ2-1; D remains ambiguous. V was shortened by 0 bases and J by 6 bases, with 12 bases between the two germline ends. CDR3 size: 15 residues. Germline V gives CDR1 LGHNA, CDR2 YSLEER.

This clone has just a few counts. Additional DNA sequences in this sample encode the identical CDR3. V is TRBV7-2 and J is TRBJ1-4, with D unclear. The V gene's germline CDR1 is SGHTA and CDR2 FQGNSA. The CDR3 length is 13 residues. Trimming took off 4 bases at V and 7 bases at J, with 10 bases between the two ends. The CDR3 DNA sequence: TGTGCCAGCAGCTCCCAAGGAGGTGAAAAACTGTTTTTT. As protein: CASSSQGGEKLFF.

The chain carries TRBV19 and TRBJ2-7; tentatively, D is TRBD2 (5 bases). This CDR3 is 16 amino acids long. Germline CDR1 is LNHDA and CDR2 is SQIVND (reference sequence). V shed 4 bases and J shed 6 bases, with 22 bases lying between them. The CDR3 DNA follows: TGTGCCAGTAGTAGCGGGTTCCCCGACCTCTTCCGCGAGCAGTACTTC. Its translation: CASSSGFPDLFREQYF.

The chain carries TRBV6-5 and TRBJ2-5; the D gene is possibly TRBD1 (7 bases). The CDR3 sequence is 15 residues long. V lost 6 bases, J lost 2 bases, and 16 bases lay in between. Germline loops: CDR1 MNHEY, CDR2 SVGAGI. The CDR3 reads CASSRGTVLQETQYF. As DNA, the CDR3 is TGTGCCAGCAGCCGGGGGACAGTGCTACAAGAGACCCAGTACTTC.

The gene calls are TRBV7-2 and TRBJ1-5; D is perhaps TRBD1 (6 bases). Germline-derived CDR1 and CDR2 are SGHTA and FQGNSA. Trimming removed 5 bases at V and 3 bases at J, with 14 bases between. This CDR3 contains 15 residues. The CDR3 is CASSPPGVVNQPQHF. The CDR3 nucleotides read TGTGCCAGCAGCCCCCCAGGGGTTGTCAATCAGCCCCAGCATTTT.

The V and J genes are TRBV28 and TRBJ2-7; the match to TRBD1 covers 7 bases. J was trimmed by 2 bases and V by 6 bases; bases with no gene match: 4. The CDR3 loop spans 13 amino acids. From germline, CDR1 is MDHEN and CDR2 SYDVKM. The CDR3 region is CASRGDSPYEQYF. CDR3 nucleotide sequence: TGTGCCAGCAGAGGGGACAGCCCCTACGAGCAGTACTTC.

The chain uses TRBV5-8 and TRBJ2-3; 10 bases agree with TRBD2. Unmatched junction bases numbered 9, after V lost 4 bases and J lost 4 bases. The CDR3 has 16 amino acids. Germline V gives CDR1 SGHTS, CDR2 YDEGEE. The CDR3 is CASSPGGSGRSDTQYF. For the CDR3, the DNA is TGTGCCAGCAGCCCCGGGGGTAGCGGGAGGTCAGATACGCAGTATTTT. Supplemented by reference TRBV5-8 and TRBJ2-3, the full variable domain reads EAGVTQSPTHLIKTRGQQATLRCSPISGHTSVYWYQQALGLGLQFLLWYDEGEERNRGNFPPRFSGRQFPNYSSELNVNALELEDSALYLCASSPGGSGRSDTQYFGPGTRLTVL.

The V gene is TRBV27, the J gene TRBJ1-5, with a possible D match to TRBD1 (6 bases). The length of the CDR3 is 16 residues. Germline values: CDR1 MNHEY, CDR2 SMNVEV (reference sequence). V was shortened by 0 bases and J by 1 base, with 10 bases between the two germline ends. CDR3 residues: CASSLSWGLSNQPQHF. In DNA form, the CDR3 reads TGTGCCAGCAGTTTATCTTGGGGGCTCAGCAATCAGCCCCAGCATTTT.

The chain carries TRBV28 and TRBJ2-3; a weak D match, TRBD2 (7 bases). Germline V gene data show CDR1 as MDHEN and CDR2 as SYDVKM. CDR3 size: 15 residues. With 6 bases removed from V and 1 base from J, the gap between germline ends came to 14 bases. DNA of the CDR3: TGTGCCAGCAGCCTCCGCGGGGGCCGCACAGATACGCAGTATTTT. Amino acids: CASSLRGGRTDTQYF.

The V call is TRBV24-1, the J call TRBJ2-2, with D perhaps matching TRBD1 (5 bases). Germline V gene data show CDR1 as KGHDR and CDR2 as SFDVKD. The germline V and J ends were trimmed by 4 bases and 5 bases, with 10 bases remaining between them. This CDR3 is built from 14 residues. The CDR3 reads CATSDPYRTGELFF. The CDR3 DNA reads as TGTGCCACCAGTGACCCCTACAGGACCGGGGAGCTGTTTTTT.

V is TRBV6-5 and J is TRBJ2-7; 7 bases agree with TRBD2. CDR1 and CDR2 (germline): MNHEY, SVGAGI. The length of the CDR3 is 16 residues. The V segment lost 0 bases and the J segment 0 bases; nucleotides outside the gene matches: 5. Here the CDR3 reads CASSYSVGRGSYEQYF. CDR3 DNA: TGTGCCAGCAGTTACTCGGTTGGGAGGGGCTCCTACGAGCAGTACTTC.

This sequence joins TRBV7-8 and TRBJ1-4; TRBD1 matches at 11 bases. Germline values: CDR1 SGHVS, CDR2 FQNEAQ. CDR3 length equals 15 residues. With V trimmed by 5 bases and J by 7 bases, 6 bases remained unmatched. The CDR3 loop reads CASSERTGGLEKLFF. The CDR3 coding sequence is TGTGCCAGCAGCGAACGGACAGGGGGCCTTGAAAAACTGTTTTTT.

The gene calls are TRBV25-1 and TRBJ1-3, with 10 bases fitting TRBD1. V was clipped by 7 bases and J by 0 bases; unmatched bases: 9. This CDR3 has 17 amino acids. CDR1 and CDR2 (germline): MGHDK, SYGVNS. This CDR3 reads CASTNGQGGNSGNTIYF. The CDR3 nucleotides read TGTGCCAGCACCAACGGACAGGGGGGTAACTCTGGAAACACCATATATTTT.

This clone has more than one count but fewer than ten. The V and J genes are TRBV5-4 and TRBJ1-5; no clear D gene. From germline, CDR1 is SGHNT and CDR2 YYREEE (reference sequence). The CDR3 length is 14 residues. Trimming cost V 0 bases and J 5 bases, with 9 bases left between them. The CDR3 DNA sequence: TGTGCCAGCAGCTTGGAAGGGCGGGATCAGCCCCAGCATTTT. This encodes CASSLEGRDQPQHF.

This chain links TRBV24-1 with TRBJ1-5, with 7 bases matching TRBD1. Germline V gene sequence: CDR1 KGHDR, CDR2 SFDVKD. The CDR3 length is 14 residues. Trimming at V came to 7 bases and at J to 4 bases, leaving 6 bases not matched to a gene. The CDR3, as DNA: TGTGCCACCAGCCCAGGGACAGCTAATCAGCCCCAGCATTTT. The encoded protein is CATSPGTANQPQHF.

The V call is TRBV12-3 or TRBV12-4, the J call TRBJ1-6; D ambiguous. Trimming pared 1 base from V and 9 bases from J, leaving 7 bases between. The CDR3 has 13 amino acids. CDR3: CASSLDQVSPLHF. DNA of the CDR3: TGTGCCAGCAGTTTAGATCAGGTTTCACCCCTCCACTTT.

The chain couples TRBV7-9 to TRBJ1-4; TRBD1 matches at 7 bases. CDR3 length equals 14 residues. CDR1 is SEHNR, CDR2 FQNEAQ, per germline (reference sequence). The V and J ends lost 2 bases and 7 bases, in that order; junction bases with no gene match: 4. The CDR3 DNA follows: TGTGCCAGCAGCTTAAAGGGGGCATCTGAAAAACTGTTTTTT. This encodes CASSLKGASEKLFF.

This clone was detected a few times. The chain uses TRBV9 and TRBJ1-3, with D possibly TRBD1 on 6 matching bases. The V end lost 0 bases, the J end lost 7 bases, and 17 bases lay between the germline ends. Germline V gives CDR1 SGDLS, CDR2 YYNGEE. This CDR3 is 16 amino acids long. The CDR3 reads CASSVDGQGQWNTIYF. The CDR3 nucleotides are TGTGCCAGCAGCGTAGATGGTCAGGGGCAATGGAACACCATATATTTT. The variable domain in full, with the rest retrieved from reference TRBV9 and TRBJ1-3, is DSGVTQTPKHLITATGQRVTLRCSPRSGDLSVYWYQQSLDQGLQFLIQYYNGEERAKGNILERFSAQQFPDLHSELNLSSLELGDSALYFCASSVDGQGQWNTIYFGEGSWLTVV.

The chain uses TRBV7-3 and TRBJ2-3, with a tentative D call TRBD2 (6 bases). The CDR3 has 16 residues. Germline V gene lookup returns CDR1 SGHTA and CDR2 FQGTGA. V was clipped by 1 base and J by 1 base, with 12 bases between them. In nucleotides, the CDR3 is TGTGCCAGCAGCTTAAACGCGGGGAGCCGCACAGATACGCAGTATTTT. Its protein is CASSLNAGSRTDTQYF. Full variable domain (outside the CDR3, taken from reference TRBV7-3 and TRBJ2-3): GAGVSQTPSNKVTEKGKYVELRCDPISGHTALYWYRQSLGQGPEFLIYFQGTGAADDSGLPNDRFFAVRPEGSVSTLKIQRTERGDSAVYLCASSLNAGSRTDTQYFGPGTRLTVL.

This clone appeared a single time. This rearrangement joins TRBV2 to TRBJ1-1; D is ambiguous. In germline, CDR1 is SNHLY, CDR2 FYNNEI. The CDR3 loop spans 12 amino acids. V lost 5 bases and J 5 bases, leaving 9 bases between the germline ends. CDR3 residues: CASSTFGTEAFF. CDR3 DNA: TGTGCCAGCAGTACCTTCGGGACTGAAGCTTTCTTT.

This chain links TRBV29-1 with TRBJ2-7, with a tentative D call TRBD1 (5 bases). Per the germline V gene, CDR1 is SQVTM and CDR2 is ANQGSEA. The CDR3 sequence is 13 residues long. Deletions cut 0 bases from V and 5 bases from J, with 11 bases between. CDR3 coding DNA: TGCAGCGTTGAAGAGGGCAGGACAAACGAGCAGTACTTC. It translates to CSVEEGRTNEQYF.

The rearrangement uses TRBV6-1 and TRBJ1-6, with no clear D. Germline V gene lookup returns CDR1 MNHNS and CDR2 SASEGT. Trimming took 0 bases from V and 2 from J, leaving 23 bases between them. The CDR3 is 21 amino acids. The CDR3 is CASSEARADSWEFAYNSPLHF. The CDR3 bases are TGTGCCAGCAGTGAAGCCCGTGCCGACTCCTGGGAGTTCGCCTATAATTCACCCCTCCACTTT.

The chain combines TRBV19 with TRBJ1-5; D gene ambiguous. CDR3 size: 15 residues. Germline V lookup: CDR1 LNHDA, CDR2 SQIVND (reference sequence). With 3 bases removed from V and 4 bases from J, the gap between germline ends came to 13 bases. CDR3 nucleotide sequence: TGTGCCAGTAGTATCTCACATACCCCAAATCAGCCCCAGCATTTT. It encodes CASSISHTPNQPQHF.

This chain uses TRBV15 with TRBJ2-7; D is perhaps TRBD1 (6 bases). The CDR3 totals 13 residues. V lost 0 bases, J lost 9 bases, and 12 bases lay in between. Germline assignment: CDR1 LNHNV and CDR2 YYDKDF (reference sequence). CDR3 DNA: TGTGCCACCAGCAGAGAGCAGGGGTCGGGGCAGTACTTC. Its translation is CATSREQGSGQYF.

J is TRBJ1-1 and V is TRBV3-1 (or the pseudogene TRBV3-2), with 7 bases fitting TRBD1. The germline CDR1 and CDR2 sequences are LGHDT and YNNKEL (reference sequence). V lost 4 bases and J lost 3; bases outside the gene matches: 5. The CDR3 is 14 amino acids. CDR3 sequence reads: CASSRTGVDTEAFF. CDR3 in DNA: TGTGCCAGCAGCCGCACAGGGGTAGACACTGAAGCTTTCTTT.

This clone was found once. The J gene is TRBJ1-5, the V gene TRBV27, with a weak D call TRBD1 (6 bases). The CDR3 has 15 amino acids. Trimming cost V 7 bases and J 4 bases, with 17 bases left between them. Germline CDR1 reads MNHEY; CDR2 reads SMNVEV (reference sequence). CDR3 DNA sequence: TGTGCCAGCAACCCCACAGGGTCGGGGAATCAGCCCCAGCATTTT. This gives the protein CASNPTGSGNQPQHF.